These 8 T cell receptor beta chains originate from one sample sequenced in a study of tumor T cells in aggressive B-cell lymphoma (dated by TCRdb to 2016 to 2017). The library was generated by the immunoSEQ multiplex PCR assay. As stored in TCRdb, this immuneACCESS dataset retains in-frame rearrangements with V and J assigned. A fraction of the clones does not appear; measured against another copy, unresolved V genes explain less than half of the discrepancy, and the remainder lacks a known reason. The sample includes some 3,500 clones, with 86% observed a single time. Together, the top ten hold 5.8% of the sample. The sample taken for sequencing was tumor tissue. The source of these receptors is an adult with diffuse large B cell lymphoma.

The genes are TRBV4-1 and TRBJ1-1; 11 nucleotides align to TRBD1. With V trimmed by 3 bases and J by 4 bases, 4 bases remained unmatched. The CDR3 runs 15 residues. Germline CDR1 is MGHRA and CDR2 is YSYEKL. The CDR3 protein is CASSHAGTGGTEAFF. DNA for the CDR3: TGCGCCAGCAGCCACGCGGGGACAGGGGGCACTGAAGCTTTCTTT.

V and J are TRBV18 and TRBJ2-7, with TRBD2 identical over 7 bases. This CDR3 is 13 amino acids long. Trimming removed 8 bases from V and 7 bases from J; junction bases left unmatched: 11. Germline V gene data show CDR1 as KGHSH and CDR2 as LQKENI. The CDR3: CASRLATKGEQYF. The CDR3 DNA is TGTGCCAGCAGACTAGCCACAAAGGGAGAGCAGTACTTC. The full variable domain, completed using reference TRBV18 and TRBJ2-7, is NAGVMQNPRHLVRRRGQEARLRCSPMKGHSHVYWYRQLPEEGLKFMVYLQKENIIDESGMPKERFSAEFPKEGPSILRIQQVVRGDSAAYFCASRLATKGEQYFGPGTRLTVT.

The chain employs TRBV5-5 and TRBJ1-4; no clear D. Germline V gene data show CDR1 as SGHKS and CDR2 as YYEKEE (reference sequence). V lost 4 bases and J lost 2, with 12 bases in between. The CDR3 length is 15 residues. CDR3 sequence reads: CASSLIPGTNEKLFF. The CDR3 DNA reads TGTGCCAGCAGCCTAATACCCGGGACTAATGAAAAACTGTTTTTT.

The chain has TRBV13 and TRBJ2-3; 7 bases fit TRBD1. V trimming: 6 bases; J trimming: 4 bases; junction bases outside the gene matches: 10. Germline V gene lookup returns CDR1 PRHDT and CDR2 FYEKMQ (reference sequence). The CDR3 runs 15 residues. This CDR3 is CASRRDSRFSDTQYF. CDR3 coding DNA: TGTGCCAGCAGAAGGGACAGTAGATTTTCAGATACGCAGTATTTT. The entire variable domain, with the rest obtained from reference TRBV13 and TRBJ2-3, is as follows: AAGVIQSPRHLIKEKRETATLKCYPIPRHDTVYWYQQGPGQDPQFLISFYEKMQSDKGSIPDRFSAQQFSDYHSELNMSSLELGDSALYFCASRRDSRFSDTQYFGPGTRLTVL.

The chain combines TRBV20-1 with TRBJ2-3; D not certain. This CDR3 has 11 residues. CDR1 and CDR2 (germline): DFQATT, SNEGSKA (reference sequence). Trimming stripped 5 bases from V and 1 base from J, with 4 bases between. CDR3 protein: CSAFGTDTQYF. For the CDR3, the DNA is TGCAGTGCTTTCGGCACAGATACGCAGTATTTT.

This clone was seen more than once but under ten times. V and J are TRBV7-2 and TRBJ2-7, with unresolved D. CDR1 and CDR2 from the germline V gene are SGHTA and FQGNSA. The CDR3 is 15 amino acids. Trimming took 5 bases from V and 2 from J, leaving 16 bases between them. CDR3 residues: CASSPVFGQTYEQYF. For the CDR3, the DNA is TGTGCCAGCAGCCCCGTATTTGGCCAGACCTACGAGCAGTACTTC.

The J gene is TRBJ2-1, the V gene TRBV29-1; D not certain. Germline assignment: CDR1 SQVTM and CDR2 ANQGSEA. The V end lost 7 bases, the J end lost 6 bases, and 10 bases lay between the germline ends. The CDR3 has 11 amino acids. The CDR3 DNA is TGCAGCGCCCTTAGAGCCAATGAGCAGTTCTTC. Translation: CSALRANEQFF.

This clone appeared a single time. The V call is TRBV4-3, the J call TRBJ2-7; TRBD2 matches 10 bases. CDR3 size: 20 residues. Germline-derived CDR1 and CDR2 are LGHNA and YSLEER. The ends lost 4 bases at V and 3 bases at J; junction bases unmatched: 21. CDR3 nucleotides: TGCGCCAGCAGCCGCCAACTTTGGACTAGCGGATCTTACAGCGGCTACGAGCAGTACTTC. It translates to CASSRQLWTSGSYSGYEQYF.